Reported below is one T cell receptor beta chain. This sample stems from a study of blood T cell repertoires in COVID-19. Study as a whole: The origin of the acute and convalescent COVID-19 samples was the United States, Italy and Spain. PBMCs, B-cell-depleted T cells, or T cells provided the cDNA or gDNA that made up the material.

Germline V CDR1 and CDR2: MNHEY, SVGAGI. The CDR3 is 15 residues long. J was trimmed by 2 bases and V by 0 bases; bases with no gene match: 3. Profiling relied on immunoSEQ multiplex PCR, and the TCRdb table lists in-frame clones only, not all of them. The table has around 250,000 clones, about four fifths seen once. Participant reports of clinical history set cohort assignment. This receptor was obtained from a man in his forties who had been exposed to COVID-19. Sequences were obtained from PBMCs or T cells enriched from blood (not recorded which). The V and J genes are TRBV6-5 and TRBJ1-2; TRBD1 aligns across 7 bases. The CDR3 sequence is CASSYSGQSNYGYTF. The CDR3 DNA reads as TGTGCCAGCAGTTACTCGGGACAGAGCAACTATGGCTACACCTTC.